This T cell receptor beta chain derives from a study of blood T cells in healthy people across ages. Study-wide results and caveats: Per million T cells, TCR beta diversity dropped roughly linearly as age increased.

Together with a sample-barcoded 5' primer, a J-beta primer mix was included in a second PCR lasting roughly 6 to 12 cycles. A template-switch adaptor containing 12 random nucleotides labeled each cDNA molecule. There were at least 3 million CDR3-containing paired-end reads obtained from each sample. Using its own MiXCR run on the 5' RACE reads, TCRdb lists one record per CDR3 protein. The data contain some 780,000 distinct CDR3 sequences, roughly three fifths of them singletons. This clonotype came up a few times. Its specificity is unknown. Trimming cost V 3 bases and J 10 bases, with 10 bases left between them. The CDR3 sequence is 12 residues long. Germline V lookup: CDR1 MDHEN, CDR2 SYDVKM. Investigators took roughly 10 milliliters of peripheral blood from every donor.

The material sequenced was blood. V gene TRBV28 combines with J gene TRBJ2-1; a possible D gene is TRBD2 (6 bases). The receptor was derived from a man in his forties or fifties in good health. This CDR3 reads CASSLEGWEQFF. The CDR3, as DNA: TGTGCCAGCAGTTTGGAGGGATGGGAGCAGTTCTTC.